The 12 T cell receptor beta chains below all came from one sample that was sequenced in a study of Graves' ophthalmopathy and Graves' hyperthyroidism. The authors amplified TCR beta CDR3 regions from RNA transcripts. After a first-round RT-PCR with HTBI primers, a second-round multiplex PCR was run. TCRdb re-called the multiplex PCR reads through MiXCR, storing one row per CDR3 protein. In the table there are around 600,000 distinct CDR3 sequences, about 40% of which are singletons. Sequenced input: peripheral blood. The receptors originated from an adult man with Graves' ophthalmopathy.

This chain uses TRBV10-2 with TRBJ1-2, with D hard to call. This CDR3 has 16 amino acids. Trimming took 4 bases from V and 4 from J, leaving 19 bases between them. The germline gives CDR1 WSHSY, CDR2 SAAADI. CDR3 amino acids: CASSASSRTNLYGYTF. The DNA for the CDR3 is TGCGCCAGCAGTGCCAGCAGCCGAACAAACCTCTATGGCTACACCTTC.

This clonotype was detected many times. The V and J genes are TRBV20-1 and TRBJ1-4; D is uncertain. Per germline, CDR1 DFQATT and CDR2 SNEGSKA (reference sequence). CDR3 length equals 11 residues. V dropped 3 bases and J dropped 7 bases, with 6 bases sitting between them. The CDR3 coding sequence is TGCAGTGCTAGTCGGTCTGAAAAACTGTTTTTT. This translates into CSASRSEKLFF.

In this sample, this clonotype turned up a few times. This chain links TRBV3-1 with TRBJ2-7; D is uncertain. There are 12 residues in the CDR3. Looked up from germline, CDR1 is LGHDT and CDR2 is YNNKEL (reference sequence). Trimming pared 1 base from V and 12 bases from J, leaving 13 bases between. The CDR3 coding sequence is TGTGCCAGCAGCCAAGGGGCTATAGAGTGGTACTTC. Its translation is CASSQGAIEWYF.

This clonotype appeared many times. The gene calls are TRBV6-6 and TRBJ1-1; D not certain. Germline CDR1 MNHNY, CDR2 SVGAGI (reference sequence). V lost 0 bases to trimming and J lost 6 bases, with 11 bases between them. CDR3 length: 14 amino acids. For the CDR3, the DNA is TGTGCCAGCAGTTACTCGGGCCAAGTCCCTGAAGCTTTCTTT. This encodes CASSYSGQVPEAFF.

The table lists this clonotype with a few counts. Here the CDR3 DNA reads TGTGCCAGCAGCCCCGGGGTAGCCGAGAGCACAGATACGCAGTATTTT. This encodes CASSPGVAESTDTQYF. The V call is TRBV7-2, the J call TRBJ2-3, with TRBD2 as a possible D gene (5 bases). CDR3 length: 16 amino acids. Trimming shortened V by 5 bases and J by 0 bases, and 15 bases separated the two germline ends. The V gene's germline CDR1 is SGHTA and CDR2 FQGNSA.

This clonotype has ten or more counts. In nucleotides, the CDR3 is TGTGCTAGTGGTCCGGGGTTCACTGAAGCTTTCTTT. Translated: CASGPGFTEAFF. V is TRBV12-5 and J is TRBJ1-1; D gene ambiguous. CDR1 is LGHNT and CDR2 is FRNRAP in the germline V gene. There are 12 residues in the CDR3. Trimming cost V 5 bases and J 4 bases, with 8 bases left between them.

This clonotype was recorded at least ten times. The CDR3 here is CASRNSGNVETQYF. CDR3 DNA sequence: TGTGCCAGCAGGAATAGCGGGAACGTGGAGACCCAGTACTTC. This rearrangement joins TRBV12-3 or TRBV12-4 to TRBJ2-5; TRBD2 matches 8 bases. V lost 6 bases to trimming and J lost 5 bases; unmatched junction nucleotides: 8. The CDR3 spans 14 residues.

To note about this clonotype: A much larger clonotype is one base distant, so this may be a read error. V and J are TRBV7-2 and TRBJ2-7, with a possible D match to TRBD2 (5 bases). This CDR3 comprises 16 residues. Germline V gene data show CDR1 as SGHTA and CDR2 as FQGNSA. This CDR3 is CANSRPAGGPSYEQYF. CDR3 DNA sequence: TGTGCCAACAGCCGTCCGGCGGGCGGTCCATCTTACGAGCAGTACTTC.

This clonotype came up many times. The V and J genes are TRBV6-4 and TRBJ2-5; a possible D gene is TRBD1 (6 bases). Germline V gene data show CDR1 as MRHNA and CDR2 as SNTAGT. The CDR3 spans 14 residues. V was pared by 9 bases and J by 5 bases, with 19 bases between. The CDR3 sequence is CARTGTTATETQYF. The CDR3, as DNA: TGTGCCAGAACCGGGACAACCGCCACGGAGACCCAGTACTTC.

The chain is built from TRBV20-1 and TRBJ1-1, with no clear D. The germline V gene has CDR1 DFQATT and CDR2 SNEGSKA (reference sequence). The ends were cut back, 3 bases at V and 0 bases at J, with 8 bases in the middle. This CDR3 comprises 13 residues. The DNA for the CDR3 is TGCAGTGCTAGGTTACAAGTGAACACTGAAGCTTTCTTT. Translated: CSARLQVNTEAFF.

V and J are TRBV20-1 and TRBJ1-6; tentative D call: TRBD1 (5 bases). The germline gives CDR1 DFQATT, CDR2 SNEGSKA (reference sequence). The CDR3 length is 13 residues. Trimming shortened V by 0 bases and J by 9 bases, and 9 bases separated the two germline ends. CDR3 coding DNA: TGCAGTGCTAGAGATCGCGGGGGTTCACCCCTCCACTTT. It is translated as CSARDRGGSPLHF.

This clonotype has just one count. The chain combines TRBV7-9 with TRBJ1-5, with D maybe TRBD1 (6 bases). Trimming took off 3 bases at V and 6 bases at J, with 18 bases between the two ends. The length of the CDR3 is 16 residues. Per germline, CDR1 SEHNR and CDR2 FQNEAQ (reference sequence). CDR3 DNA: TGTGCCAGCAGCTTTGTTTGGGGAAGGGGGGGTCAGCCCCAGCATTTT. Translation: CASSFVWGRGGQPQHF.